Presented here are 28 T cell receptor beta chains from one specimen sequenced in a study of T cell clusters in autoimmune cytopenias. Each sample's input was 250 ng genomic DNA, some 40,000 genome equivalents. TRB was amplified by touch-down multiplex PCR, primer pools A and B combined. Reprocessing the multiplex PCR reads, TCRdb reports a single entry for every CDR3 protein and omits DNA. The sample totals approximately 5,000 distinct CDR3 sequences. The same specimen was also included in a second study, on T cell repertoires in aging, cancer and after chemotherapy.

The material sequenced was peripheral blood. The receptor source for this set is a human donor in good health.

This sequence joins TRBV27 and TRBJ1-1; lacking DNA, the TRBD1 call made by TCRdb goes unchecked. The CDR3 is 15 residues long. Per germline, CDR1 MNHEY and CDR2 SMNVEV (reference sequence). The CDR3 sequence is CASSPRTGENTEAFF.

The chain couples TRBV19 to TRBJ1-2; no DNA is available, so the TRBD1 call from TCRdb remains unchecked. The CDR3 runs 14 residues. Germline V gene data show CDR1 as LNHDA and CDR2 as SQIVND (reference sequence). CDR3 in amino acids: CASSPGRAYYGYTF.

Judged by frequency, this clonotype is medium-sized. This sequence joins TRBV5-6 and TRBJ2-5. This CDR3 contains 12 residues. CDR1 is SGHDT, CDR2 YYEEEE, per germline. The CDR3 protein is CASSLVRETQYF.

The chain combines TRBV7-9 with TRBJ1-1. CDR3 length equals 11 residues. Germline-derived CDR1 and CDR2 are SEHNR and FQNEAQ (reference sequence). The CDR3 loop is CASSLVGEAFF.

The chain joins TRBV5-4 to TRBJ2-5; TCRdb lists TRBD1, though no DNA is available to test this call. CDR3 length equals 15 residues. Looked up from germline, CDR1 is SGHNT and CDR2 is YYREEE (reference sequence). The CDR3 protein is CASSLEGGPVETQYF.

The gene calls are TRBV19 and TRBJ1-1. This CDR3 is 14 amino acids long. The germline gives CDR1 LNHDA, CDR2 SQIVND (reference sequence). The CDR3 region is CASSMDRLNTEAFF.

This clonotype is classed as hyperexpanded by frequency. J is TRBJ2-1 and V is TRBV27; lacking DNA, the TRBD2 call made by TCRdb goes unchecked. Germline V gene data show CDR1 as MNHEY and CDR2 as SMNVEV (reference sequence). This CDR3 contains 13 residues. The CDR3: CASSLRANNEQFF.

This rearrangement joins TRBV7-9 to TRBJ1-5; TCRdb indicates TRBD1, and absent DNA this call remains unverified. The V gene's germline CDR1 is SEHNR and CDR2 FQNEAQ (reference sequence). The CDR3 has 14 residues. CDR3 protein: CASSLPGVNQPQHF.

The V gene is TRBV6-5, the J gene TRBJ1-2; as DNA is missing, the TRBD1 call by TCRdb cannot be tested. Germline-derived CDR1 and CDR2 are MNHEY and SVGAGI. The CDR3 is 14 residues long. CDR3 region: CASSYSRGARGYTF.

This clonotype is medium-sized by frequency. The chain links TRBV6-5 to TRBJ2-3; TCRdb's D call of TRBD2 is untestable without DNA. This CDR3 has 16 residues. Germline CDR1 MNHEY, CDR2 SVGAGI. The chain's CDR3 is CASSYMASGGTDTQYF.

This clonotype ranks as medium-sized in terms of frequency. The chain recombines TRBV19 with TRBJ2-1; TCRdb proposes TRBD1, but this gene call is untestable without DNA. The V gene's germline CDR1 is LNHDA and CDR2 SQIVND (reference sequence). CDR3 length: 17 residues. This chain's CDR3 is CASSLFGTGAAFNEQFF.

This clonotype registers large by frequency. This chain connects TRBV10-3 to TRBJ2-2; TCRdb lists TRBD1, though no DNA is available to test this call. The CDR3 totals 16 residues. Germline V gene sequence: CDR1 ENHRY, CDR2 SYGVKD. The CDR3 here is CAISESWGSNTGELFF.

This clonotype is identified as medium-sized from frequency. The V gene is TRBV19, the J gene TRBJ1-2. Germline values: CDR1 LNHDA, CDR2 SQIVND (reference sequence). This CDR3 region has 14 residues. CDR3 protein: CASSISAGRTGYTF.

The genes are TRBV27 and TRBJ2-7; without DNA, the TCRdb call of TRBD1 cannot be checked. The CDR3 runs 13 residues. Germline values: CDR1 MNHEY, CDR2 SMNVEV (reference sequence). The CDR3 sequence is CASSFMQGSEQYF.

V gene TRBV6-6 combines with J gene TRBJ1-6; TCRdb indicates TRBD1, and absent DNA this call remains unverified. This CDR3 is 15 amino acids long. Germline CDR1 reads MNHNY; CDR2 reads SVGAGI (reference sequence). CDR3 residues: CASSEERTHNSPLHF.

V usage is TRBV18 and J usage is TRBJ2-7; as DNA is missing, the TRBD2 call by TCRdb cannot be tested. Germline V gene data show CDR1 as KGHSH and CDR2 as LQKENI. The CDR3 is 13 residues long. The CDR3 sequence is CASSPGSEAWQYF.

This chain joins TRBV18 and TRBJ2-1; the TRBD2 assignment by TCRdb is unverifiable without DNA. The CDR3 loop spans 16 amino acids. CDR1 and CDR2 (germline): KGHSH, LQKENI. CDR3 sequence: CASSPPRGRPGGEQFF.

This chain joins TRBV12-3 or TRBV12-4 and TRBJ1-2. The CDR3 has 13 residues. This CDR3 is CASSPAANYGYTF.

CDR3: CASRGSASSYEQYF. V usage is TRBV12-3 or TRBV12-4 and J usage is TRBJ2-7. This CDR3 region has 14 residues.

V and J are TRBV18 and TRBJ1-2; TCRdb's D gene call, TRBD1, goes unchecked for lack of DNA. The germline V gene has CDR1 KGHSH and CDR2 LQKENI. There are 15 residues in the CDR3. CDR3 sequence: CASSPGQGVDYGYTF.

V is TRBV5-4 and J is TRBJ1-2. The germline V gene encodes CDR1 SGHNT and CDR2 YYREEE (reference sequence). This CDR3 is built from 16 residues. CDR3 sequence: CASSGSPGLQNYGYTF.

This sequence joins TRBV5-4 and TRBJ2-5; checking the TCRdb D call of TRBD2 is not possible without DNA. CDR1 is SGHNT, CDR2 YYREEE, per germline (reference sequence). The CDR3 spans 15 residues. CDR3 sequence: CASSSGTQYQETQYF.

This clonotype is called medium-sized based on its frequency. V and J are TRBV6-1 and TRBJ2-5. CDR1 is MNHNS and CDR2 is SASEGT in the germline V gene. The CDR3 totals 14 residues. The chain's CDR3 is CASSEGRIQETQYF.

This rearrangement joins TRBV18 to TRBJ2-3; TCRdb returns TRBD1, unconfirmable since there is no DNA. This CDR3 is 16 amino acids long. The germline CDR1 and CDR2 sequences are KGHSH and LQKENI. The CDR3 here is CASSPAGQRSTDTQYF.

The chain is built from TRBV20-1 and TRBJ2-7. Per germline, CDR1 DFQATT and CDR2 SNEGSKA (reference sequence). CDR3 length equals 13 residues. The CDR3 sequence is CSASDGNSYEQYF.

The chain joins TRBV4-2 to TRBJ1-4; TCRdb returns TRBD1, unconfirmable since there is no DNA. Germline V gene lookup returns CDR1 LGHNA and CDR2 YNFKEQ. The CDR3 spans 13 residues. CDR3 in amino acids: CATQGGVNEKLFF.

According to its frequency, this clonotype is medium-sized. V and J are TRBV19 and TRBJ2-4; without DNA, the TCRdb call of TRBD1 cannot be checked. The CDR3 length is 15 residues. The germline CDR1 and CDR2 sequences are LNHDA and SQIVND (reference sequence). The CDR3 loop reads CASSSGQGTKNIQYF.

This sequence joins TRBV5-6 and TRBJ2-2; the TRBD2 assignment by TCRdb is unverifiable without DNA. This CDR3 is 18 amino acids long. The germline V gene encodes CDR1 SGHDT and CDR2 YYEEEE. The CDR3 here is CASNRRASGGLNTGELFF.